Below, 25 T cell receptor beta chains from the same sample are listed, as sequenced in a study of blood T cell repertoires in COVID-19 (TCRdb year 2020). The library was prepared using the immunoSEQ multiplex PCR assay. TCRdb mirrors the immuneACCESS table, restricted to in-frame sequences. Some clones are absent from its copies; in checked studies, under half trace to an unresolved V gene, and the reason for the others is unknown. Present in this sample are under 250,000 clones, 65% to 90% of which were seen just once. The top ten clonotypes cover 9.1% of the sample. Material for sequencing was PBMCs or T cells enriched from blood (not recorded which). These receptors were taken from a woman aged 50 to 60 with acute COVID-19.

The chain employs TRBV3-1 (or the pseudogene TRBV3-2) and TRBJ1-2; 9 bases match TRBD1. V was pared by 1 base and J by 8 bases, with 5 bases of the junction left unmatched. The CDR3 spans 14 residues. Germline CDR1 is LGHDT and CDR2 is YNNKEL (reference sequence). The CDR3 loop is CASSQVGQGPGYTF. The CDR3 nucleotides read TGTGCCAGCAGCCAAGTCGGACAGGGGCCGGGCTACACCTTC.

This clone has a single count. Here the CDR3 DNA reads TGTGCCAGTAGTACGGCAGCGGGGGCCGGCTCCTACGAGCAGTACTTC. It encodes CASSTAAGAGSYEQYF. J is TRBJ2-7 and V is TRBV19, with 8 bases identical to TRBD2. This CDR3 has 16 amino acids. CDR1 is LNHDA, CDR2 SQIVND, per germline (reference sequence). The V segment lost 4 bases and the J segment 0 bases; nucleotides outside the gene matches: 8. The whole variable domain, filled in from reference TRBV19 and TRBJ2-7, reads DGGITQSPKYLFRKEGQNVTLSCEQNLNHDAMYWYRQDPGQGLRLIYYSQIVNDFQKGDIAEGYSVSREKKESFPLTVTSAQKNPTAFYLCASSTAAGAGSYEQYFGPGTRLTVT.

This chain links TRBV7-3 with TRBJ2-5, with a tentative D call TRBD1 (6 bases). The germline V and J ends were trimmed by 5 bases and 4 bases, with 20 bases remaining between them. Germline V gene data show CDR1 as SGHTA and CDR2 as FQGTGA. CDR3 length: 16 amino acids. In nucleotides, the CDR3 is TGTGCCAGCAGCCCTCACCCCGGACAGCCAGGAGAGACCCAGTACTTC. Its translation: CASSPHPGQPGETQYF.

This CDR3 is CASSEAGTGDSPLHF. In DNA, the CDR3 is TGTGCCAGCAGTGAAGCCGGGACAGGGGATTCACCCCTCCACTTT. This chain links TRBV6-1 with TRBJ1-6, with TRBD1 matching over 10 bases. Germline-derived CDR1 and CDR2 are MNHNS and SASEGT. This CDR3 is 15 amino acids long. J lost 8 bases, V lost 0 bases, and 1 base had no gene match.

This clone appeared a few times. This CDR3 is CASSFLVGQGAYEQYF. The CDR3 nucleotides are TGTGCCAGTAGTTTCCTCGTTGGACAGGGGGCTTACGAGCAGTACTTC. The V gene is TRBV19, the J gene TRBJ2-7; the match to TRBD1 covers 11 bases. V gave up 5 bases and J gave up 4 bases; unmatched junction bases: 10. Germline CDR1 and CDR2: LNHDA and SQIVND (reference sequence). This CDR3 has 16 amino acids.

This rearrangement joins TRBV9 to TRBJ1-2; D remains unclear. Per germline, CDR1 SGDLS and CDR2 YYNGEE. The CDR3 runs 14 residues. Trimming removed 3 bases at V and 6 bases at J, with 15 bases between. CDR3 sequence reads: CASSGRSGLNGYTF. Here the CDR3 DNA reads TGTGCCAGCAGCGGGAGGTCGGGGTTGAATGGCTACACCTTC. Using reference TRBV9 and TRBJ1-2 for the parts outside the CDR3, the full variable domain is DSGVTQTPKHLITATGQRVTLRCSPRSGDLSVYWYQQSLDQGLQFLIQYYNGEERAKGNILERFSAQQFPDLHSELNLSSLELGDSALYFCASSGRSGLNGYTFGSGTRLTVV.

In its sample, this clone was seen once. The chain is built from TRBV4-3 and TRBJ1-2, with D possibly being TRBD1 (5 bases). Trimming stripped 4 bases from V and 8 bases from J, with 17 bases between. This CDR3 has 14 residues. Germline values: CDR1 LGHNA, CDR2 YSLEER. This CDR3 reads CASSPSGTMYGYTF. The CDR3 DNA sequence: TGCGCCAGCAGCCCGTCCGGGACTATGTACGGCTACACCTTC.

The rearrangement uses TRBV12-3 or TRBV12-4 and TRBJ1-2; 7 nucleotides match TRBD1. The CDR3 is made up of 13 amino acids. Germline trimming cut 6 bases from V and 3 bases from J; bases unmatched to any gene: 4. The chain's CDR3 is CASRPRGDYGYTF. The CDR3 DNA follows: TGTGCCAGCAGACCCAGGGGGGACTATGGCTACACCTTC.

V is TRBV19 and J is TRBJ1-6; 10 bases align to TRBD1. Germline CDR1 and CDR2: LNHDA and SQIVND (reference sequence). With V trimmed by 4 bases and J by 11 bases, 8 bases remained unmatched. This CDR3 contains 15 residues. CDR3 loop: CASSNRQGAGAPLHF. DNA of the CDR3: TGTGCCAGTAGTAACCGACAGGGGGCGGGGGCACCCCTCCACTTT.

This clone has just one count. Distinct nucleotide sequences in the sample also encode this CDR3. The CDR3 DNA is TGTGCCTGGAGACGTCAGGGGGCGGGCTATGGCTACACCTTC. It translates to CAWRRQGAGYGYTF. The rearrangement uses TRBV30 and TRBJ1-2; TRBD1 matches 8 bases. J gave up 4 bases and V 3 bases, and 7 bases lay outside the gene matches. CDR1 is GTSNPN, CDR2 SVGIG, per germline (reference sequence). CDR3 length equals 14 residues.

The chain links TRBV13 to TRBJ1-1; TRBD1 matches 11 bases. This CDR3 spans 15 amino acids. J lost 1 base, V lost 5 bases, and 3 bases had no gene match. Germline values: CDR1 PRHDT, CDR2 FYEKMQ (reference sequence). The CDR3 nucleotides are TGTGCCAGCAGCCCAGGGACAGGGGGGAACACTGAAGCTTTCTTT. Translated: CASSPGTGGNTEAFF. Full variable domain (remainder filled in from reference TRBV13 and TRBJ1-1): AAGVIQSPRHLIKEKRETATLKCYPIPRHDTVYWYQQGPGQDPQFLISFYEKMQSDKGSIPDRFSAQQFSDYHSELNMSSLELGDSALYFCASSPGTGGNTEAFFGQGTRLTVV.

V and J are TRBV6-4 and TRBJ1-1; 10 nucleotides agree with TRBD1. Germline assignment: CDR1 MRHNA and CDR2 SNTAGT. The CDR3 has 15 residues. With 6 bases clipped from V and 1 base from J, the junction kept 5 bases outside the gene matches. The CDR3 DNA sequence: TGTGCCAGCAGCCGGACAGGGGGTGGGAACACTGAAGCTTTCTTT. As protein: CASSRTGGGNTEAFF.

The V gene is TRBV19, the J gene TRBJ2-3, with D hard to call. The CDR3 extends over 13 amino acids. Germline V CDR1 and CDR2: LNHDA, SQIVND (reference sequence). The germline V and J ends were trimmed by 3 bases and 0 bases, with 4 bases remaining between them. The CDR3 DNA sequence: TGTGCCAGTAGTATCGGTAGCACAGATACGCAGTATTTT. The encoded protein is CASSIGSTDTQYF.

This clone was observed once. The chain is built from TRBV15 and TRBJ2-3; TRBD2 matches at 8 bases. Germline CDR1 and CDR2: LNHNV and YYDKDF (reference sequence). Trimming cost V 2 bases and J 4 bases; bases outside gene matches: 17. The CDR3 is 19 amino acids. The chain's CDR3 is CATSRLTSGAGVVADTQYF. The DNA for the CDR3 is TGTGCCACCAGCAGATTGACTAGTGGAGCGGGGGTAGTCGCAGATACGCAGTATTTT. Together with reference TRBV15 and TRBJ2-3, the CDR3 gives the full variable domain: DAMVIQNPRYQVTQFGKPVTLSCSQTLNHNVMYWYQQKSSQAPKLLFHYYDKDFNNEADTPDNFQSRRPNTSFCFLDIRSPGLGDTAMYLCATSRLTSGAGVVADTQYFGPGTRLTVL.

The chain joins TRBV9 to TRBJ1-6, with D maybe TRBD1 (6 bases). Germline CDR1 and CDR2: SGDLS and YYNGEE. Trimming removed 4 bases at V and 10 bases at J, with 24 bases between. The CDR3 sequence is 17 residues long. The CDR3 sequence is CASSSLSTGRSESPLHF. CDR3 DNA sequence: TGTGCCAGCAGCTCACTCTCGACAGGTCGCTCGGAATCACCCCTCCACTTT.

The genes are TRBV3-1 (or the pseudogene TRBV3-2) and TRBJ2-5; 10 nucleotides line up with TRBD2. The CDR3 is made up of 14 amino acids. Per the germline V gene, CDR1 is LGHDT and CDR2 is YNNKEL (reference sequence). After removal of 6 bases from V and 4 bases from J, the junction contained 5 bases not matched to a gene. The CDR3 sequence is CASRGSGGAETQYF. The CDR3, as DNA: TGTGCCAGCAGGGGGAGCGGGGGGGCAGAGACCCAGTACTTC.

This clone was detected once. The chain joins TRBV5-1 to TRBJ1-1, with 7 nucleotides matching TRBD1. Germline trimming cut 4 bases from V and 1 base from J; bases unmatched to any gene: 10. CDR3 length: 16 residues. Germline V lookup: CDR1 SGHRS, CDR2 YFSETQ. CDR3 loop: CASSANRGIENTEAFF. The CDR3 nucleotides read TGCGCCAGCAGCGCGAACAGGGGTATAGAGAACACTGAAGCTTTCTTT. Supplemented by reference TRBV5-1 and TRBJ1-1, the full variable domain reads KAGVTQTPRYLIKTRGQQVTLSCSPISGHRSVSWYQQTPGQGLQFLFEYFSETQRNKGNFPGRFSGRQFSNSRSEMNVSTLELGDSALYLCASSANRGIENTEAFFGQGTRLTVV.

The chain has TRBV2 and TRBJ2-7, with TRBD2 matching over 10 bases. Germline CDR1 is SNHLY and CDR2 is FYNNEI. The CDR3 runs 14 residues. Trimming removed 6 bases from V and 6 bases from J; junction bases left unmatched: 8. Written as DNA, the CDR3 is TGTGCCAGCAGCGTACTAGCGGGGCTGGGCGAGCAGTACTTC. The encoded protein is CASSVLAGLGEQYF. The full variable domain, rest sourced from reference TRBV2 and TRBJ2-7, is EPEVTQTPSHQVTQMGQEVILRCVPISNHLYFYWYRQILGQKVEFLVSFYNNEISEKSEIFDDQFSVERPDGSNFTLKIRSTKLEDSAMYFCASSVLAGLGEQYFGPGTRLTVT.

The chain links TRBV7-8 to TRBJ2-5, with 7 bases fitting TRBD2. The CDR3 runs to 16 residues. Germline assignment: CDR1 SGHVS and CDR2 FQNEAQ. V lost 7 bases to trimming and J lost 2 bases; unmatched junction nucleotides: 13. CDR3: CASTVNQAGRQETQYF. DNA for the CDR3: TGTGCCAGCACCGTTAATCAAGCGGGGAGACAAGAGACCCAGTACTTC.

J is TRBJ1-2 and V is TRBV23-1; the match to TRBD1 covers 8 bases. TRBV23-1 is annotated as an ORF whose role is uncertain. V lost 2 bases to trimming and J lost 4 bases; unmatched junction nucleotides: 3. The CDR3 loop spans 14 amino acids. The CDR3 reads CASSQRTGPYGYTF. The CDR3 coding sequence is TGCGCCAGCAGTCAAAGGACAGGGCCCTATGGCTACACCTTC.

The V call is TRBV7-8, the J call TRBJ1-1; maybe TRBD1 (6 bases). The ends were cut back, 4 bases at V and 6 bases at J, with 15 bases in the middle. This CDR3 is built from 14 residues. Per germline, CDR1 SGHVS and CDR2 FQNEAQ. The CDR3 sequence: CASSSLRGQAEAFF. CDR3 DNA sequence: TGTGCCAGCAGCTCCCTGCGGGGGCAGGCTGAAGCTTTCTTT.

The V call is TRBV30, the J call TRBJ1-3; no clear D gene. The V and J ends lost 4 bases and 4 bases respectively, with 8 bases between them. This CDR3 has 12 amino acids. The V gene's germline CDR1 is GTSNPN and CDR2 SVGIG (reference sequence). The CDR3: CAWIGPGNTIYF. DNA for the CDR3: TGTGCCTGGATCGGTCCCGGAAACACCATATATTTT.

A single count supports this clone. The CDR3: CAWSPRFSDGYTF. Here the CDR3 DNA reads TGTGCCTGGAGTCCTCGGTTTTCGGATGGCTACACCTTC. V usage is TRBV30 and J usage is TRBJ1-2; D is uncertain. The CDR3 contains 13 residues. In germline, CDR1 is GTSNPN, CDR2 SVGIG (reference sequence). V was pared by 2 bases and J by 6 bases, with 13 bases between.

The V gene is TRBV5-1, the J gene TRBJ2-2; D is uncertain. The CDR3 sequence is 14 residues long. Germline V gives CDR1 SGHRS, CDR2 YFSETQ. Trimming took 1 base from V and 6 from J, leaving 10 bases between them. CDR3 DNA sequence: TGCGCCAGCAGCTTGCTTGGCCAAGCCGGGGAGCTGTTTTTT. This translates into CASSLLGQAGELFF.

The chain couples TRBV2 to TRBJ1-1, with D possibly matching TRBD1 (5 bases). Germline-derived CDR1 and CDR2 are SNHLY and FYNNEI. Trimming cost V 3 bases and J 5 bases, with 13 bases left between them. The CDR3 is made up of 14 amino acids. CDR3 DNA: TGTGCCAGCAGTGACAGGGTAAGGTGGACTGAAGCTTTCTTT. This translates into CASSDRVRWTEAFF.